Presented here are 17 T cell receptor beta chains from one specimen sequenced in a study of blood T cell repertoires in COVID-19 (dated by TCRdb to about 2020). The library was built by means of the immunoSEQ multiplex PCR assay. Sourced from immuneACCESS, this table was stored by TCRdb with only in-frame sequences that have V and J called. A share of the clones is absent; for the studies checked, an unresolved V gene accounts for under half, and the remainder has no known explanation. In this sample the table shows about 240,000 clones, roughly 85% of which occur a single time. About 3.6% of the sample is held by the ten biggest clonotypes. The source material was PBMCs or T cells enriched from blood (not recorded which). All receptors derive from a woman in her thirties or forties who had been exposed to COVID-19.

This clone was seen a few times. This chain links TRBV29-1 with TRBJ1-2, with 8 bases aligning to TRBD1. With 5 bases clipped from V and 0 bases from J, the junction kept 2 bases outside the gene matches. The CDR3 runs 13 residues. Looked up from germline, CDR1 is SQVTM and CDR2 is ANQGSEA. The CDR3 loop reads CSVTTGANYGYTF. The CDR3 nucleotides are TGCAGCGTTACGACAGGGGCTAACTATGGCTACACCTTC.

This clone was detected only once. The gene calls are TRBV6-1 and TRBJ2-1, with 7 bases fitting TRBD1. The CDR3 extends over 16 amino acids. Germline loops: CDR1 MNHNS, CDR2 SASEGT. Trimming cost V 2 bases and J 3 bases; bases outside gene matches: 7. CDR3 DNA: TGTGCCAGCAGTGAAAGAGAGGGGACAGTCTACAATGAGCAGTTCTTC. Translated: CASSEREGTVYNEQFF.

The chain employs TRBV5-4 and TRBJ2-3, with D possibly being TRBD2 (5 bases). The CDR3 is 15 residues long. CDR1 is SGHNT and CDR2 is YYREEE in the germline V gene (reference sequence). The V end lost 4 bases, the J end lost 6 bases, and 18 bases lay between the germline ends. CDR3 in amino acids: CASSLKLLDPDTQYF. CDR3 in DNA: TGTGCCAGCAGCCTGAAGTTACTAGATCCGGATACGCAGTATTTT.

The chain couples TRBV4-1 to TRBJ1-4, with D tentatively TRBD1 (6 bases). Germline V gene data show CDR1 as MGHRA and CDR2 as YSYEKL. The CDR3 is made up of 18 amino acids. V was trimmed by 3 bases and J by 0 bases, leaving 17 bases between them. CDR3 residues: CASSQNVGRGATNEKLFF. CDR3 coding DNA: TGCGCCAGCAGCCAGAATGTGGGCAGGGGAGCAACTAATGAAAAACTGTTTTTT.

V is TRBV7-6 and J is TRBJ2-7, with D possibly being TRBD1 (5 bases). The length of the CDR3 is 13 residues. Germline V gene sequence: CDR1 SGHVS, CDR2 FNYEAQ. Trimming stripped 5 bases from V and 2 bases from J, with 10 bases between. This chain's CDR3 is CASSPDSAYEQYF. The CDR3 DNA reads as TGTGCCAGCAGCCCAGACAGCGCCTACGAGCAGTACTTC.

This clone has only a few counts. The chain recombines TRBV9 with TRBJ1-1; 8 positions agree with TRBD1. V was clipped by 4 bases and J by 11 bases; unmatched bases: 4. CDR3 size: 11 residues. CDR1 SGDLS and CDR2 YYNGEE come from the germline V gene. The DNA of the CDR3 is TGTGCCAGCAGCCAGGGACAGGAGGCTTTCTTT. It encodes CASSQGQEAFF.

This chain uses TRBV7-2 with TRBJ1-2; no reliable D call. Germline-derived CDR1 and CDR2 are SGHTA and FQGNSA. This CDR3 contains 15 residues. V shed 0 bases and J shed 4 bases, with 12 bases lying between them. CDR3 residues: CASSLAIAGGYGYTF. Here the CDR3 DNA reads TGTGCCAGCAGCTTAGCGATTGCGGGCGGCTATGGCTACACCTTC.

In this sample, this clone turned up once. The CDR3 protein is CASSPRGGHEQYF. In nucleotides, the CDR3 is TGTGCCAGCAGCCCCCGGGGGGGCCACGAGCAGTACTTC. The J gene is TRBJ2-7, the V gene TRBV3-1 (or the pseudogene TRBV3-2), with TRBD2 matching 8 bases. The V and J ends lost 4 bases and 5 bases, in that order; junction bases with no gene match: 4. Germline V gene sequence: CDR1 LGHDT, CDR2 YNNKEL (reference sequence). The CDR3 sequence is 13 residues long.

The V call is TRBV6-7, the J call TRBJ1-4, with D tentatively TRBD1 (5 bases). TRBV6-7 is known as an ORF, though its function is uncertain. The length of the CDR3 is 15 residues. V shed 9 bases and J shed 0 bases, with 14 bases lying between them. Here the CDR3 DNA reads TGTGCCAGTACGGGTGGGGGGACAACTAATGAAAAACTGTTTTTT. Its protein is CASTGGGTTNEKLFF.

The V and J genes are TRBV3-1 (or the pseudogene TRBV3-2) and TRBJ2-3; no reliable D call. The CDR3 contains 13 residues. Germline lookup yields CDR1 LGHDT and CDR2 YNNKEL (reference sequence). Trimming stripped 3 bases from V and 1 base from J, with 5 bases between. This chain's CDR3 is CASSQSGTDTQYF. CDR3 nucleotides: TGTGCCAGCAGCCAGAGCGGCACAGATACGCAGTATTTT.

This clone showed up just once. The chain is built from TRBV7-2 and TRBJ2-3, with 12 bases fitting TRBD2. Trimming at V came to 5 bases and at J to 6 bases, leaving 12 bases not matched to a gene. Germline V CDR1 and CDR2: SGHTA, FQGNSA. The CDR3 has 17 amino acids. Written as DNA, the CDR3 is TGTGCCAGCAGCGGAACTAGCGGGGGGCCCCCGGCGGATACGCAGTATTTT. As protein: CASSGTSGGPPADTQYF.

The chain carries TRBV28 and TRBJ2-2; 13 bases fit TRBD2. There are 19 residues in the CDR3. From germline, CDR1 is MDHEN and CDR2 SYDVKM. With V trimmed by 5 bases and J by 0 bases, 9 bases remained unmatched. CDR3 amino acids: CASSPILGTSGTNTGELFF. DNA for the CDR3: TGTGCCAGCAGTCCGATCCTCGGGACTAGCGGGACGAACACCGGGGAGCTGTTTTTT. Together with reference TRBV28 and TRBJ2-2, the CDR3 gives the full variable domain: DVKVTQSSRYLVKRTGEKVFLECVQDMDHENMFWYRQDPGLGLRLIYFSYDVKMKEKGDIPEGYSVSREKKERFSLILESASTNQTSMYLCASSPILGTSGTNTGELFFGEGSRLTVL.

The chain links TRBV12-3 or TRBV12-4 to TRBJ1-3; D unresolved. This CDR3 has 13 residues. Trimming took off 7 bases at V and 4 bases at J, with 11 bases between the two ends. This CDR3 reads CASKQATGNTIYF. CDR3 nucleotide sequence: TGTGCCAGCAAGCAGGCTACCGGAAACACCATATATTTT.

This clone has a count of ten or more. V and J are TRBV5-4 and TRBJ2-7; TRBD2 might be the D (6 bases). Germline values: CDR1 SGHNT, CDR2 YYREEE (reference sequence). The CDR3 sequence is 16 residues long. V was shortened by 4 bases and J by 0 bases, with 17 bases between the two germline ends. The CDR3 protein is CASSGGTDMSSYEQYF. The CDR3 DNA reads TGTGCCAGCAGCGGGGGGACGGATATGAGCTCCTACGAGCAGTACTTC.

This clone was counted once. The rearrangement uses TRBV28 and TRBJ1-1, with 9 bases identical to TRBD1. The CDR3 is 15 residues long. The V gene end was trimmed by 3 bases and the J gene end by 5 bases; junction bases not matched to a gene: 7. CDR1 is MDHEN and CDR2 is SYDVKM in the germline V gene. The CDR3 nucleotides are TGTGCCAGCAGTTTGGGGACAGGGCTCTGGACTGAAGCTTTCTTT. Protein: CASSLGTGLWTEAFF.

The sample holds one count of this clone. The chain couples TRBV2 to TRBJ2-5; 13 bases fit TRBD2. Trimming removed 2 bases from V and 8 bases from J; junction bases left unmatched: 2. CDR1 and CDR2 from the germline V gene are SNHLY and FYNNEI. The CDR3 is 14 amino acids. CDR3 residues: CASSETSGGATQYF. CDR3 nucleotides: TGTGCCAGCAGTGAAACTAGCGGGGGGGCAACCCAGTACTTC.

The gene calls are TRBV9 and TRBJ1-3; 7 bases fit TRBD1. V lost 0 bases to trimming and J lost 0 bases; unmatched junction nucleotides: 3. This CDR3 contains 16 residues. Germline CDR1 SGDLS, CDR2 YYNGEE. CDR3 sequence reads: CASSVVGTDSGNTIYF. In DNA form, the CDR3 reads TGTGCCAGCAGCGTAGTGGGGACAGACTCTGGAAACACCATATATTTT.